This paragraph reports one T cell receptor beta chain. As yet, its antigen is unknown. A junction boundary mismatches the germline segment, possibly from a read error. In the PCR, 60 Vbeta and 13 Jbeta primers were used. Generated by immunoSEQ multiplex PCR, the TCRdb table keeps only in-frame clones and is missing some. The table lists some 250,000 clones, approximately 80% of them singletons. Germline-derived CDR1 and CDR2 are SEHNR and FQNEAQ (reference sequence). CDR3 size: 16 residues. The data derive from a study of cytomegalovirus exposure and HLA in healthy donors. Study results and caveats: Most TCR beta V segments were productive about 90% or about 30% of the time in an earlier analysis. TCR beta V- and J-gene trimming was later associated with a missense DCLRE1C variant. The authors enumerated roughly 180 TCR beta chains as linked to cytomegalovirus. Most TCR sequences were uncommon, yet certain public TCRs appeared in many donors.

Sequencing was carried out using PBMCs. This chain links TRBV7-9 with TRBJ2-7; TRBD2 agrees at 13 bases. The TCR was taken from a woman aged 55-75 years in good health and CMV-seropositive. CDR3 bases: TGTTCCAGCAGCCCTGGGGGACTAGCGGGACCCTACGAGCAGTACTTC. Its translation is CSSSPGGLAGPYEQYF.